This T cell receptor (beta chain) was sequenced for a study of tumor-infiltrating lymphocytes in primary liver carcinoma. The CDR3 contains 15 residues. Germline V gives CDR1 MDHEN, CDR2 SYDVKM. TCR beta cDNA was reverse-transcribed from approximately 0.45 ug of total RNA. The reaction used a constant-region primer and ProtoScript II reverse transcriptase. Three nested multiplex PCR rounds, a slightly modified ARM-PCR method, built the TCR beta libraries. Researchers ran the first two PCR rounds for approximately 10 cycles each with TRBV1-TRBV30 forward primers and a C-beta reverse primer. TCRdb analysed the multiplex PCR reads with MiXCR anew, one entry per CDR3 protein. The table has about 23,000 distinct CDR3 sequences, more than 70% seen once. Scientists recovered RNA and DNA together from roughly 21-30 mg of unsorted bulk tissue. As to this clonotype: The germline gene is not matched at one end of the junction; a read error may be the cause.

This chain uses TRBV28 with TRBJ2-2; 8 nucleotides match TRBD1. The source material was liver tumor tissue from sampling region 5. As for subset: tumor region T5, tumor centre. This TCR was recovered from a woman aged 25 to 45 with primary liver carcinoma and hepatitis B virus infection. Written as DNA, the CDR3 is TGTGCTAGCAGTCAGGGACAGGTGGACAGCGGGGAGCTGTTTTTT. It translates to CASSQGQVDSGELFF.